The next 26 T cell receptor beta chains were all read from a single sample in a study of naive and memory T cell subsets (dated by TCRdb to the late 2010s). The library was generated by UMI-ligation and nested PCR. Sequencing was performed on an Illumina MiSeq. To cover both TRBC1 and TRBC2, the beta constant-region primer consisted of an equimolar mix of two oligonucleotides. TCRdb reprocessing: public reads trimmed at Q25 with fastp, clones called with MiXCR, in-frame beta chains kept. Rows are combined by CDR3 protein, so each entry shows the most common genes and DNA. The sample has approximately 89,000 distinct CDR3 sequences on record, roughly 7% of them singletons. The ten biggest clones cover 1.6% of the sample. What was sequenced was central memory CD4+ T cells from blood. What the cell subset or site label conveys for this sample: central memory, CD45RA- CD27+. These receptors were taken from a human donor in good health.

This clonotype was seen repeatedly, ten times or more. V is TRBV7-9 and J is TRBJ1-2; D ambiguous. This CDR3 comprises 14 residues. Germline assignment: CDR1 SEHNR and CDR2 FQNEAQ (reference sequence). Trimming shortened V by 3 bases and J by 3 bases, and 11 bases separated the two germline ends. This CDR3 reads CASSFAAGYYGYTF. The CDR3 nucleotides read TGTGCCAGCAGCTTCGCGGCGGGGTACTATGGCTACACCTTC.

This clonotype was detected ten times or more. The chain combines TRBV5-1 with TRBJ2-1, with D unresolved. CDR3 length: 17 amino acids. Trimming pared 5 bases from V and 2 bases from J, leaving 20 bases between. Germline CDR1 reads SGHRS; CDR2 reads YFSETQ. The CDR3 region is CASRNGRGPPTYNEQFF. CDR3 bases: TGCGCCAGCAGAAATGGACGAGGCCCCCCTACCTACAATGAGCAGTTCTTC.

Details on this clonotype: One base away lies a much larger clone, so this may be a sequencing read error. This sequence joins TRBV6-5 and TRBJ1-2; D ambiguous. Germline values: CDR1 MNHEY, CDR2 SVGAGI. This CDR3 has 15 amino acids. Trimming took 2 bases from V and 7 from J, leaving 17 bases between them. CDR3 protein: CASSYRPAPTGGYTF. As DNA, the CDR3 is TGTGCCAGCAGTTACAGGCCTGCCCCAACGGGTGGCTACACCTTC.

In this sample, this clonotype is medium-sized. J is TRBJ1-5 and V is TRBV7-9; D not resolved. Germline V CDR1 and CDR2: SEHNR, FQNEAQ (reference sequence). This CDR3 region has 12 residues. The germline V and J ends were trimmed by 3 bases and 6 bases, with 6 bases remaining between them. The DNA for the CDR3 is TGTGCCAGCAGCTTCCAGAGTCAGCCCCAGCATTTT. Translation: CASSFQSQPQHF.

The rearrangement joins TRBV3-1 to TRBJ2-1; unclear D gene. CDR3 size: 18 residues. Germline loops: CDR1 LGHDT, CDR2 YNNKEL (reference sequence). V was shortened by 0 bases and J by 0 bases, with 15 bases between the two germline ends. In nucleotides, the CDR3 is TGTGCCAGCAGCCAAGATAGGAGTGGCTACAACTCCTACAATGAGCAGTTCTTC. This sequence encodes CASSQDRSGYNSYNEQFF.

The table lists this clonotype with many counts. The chain couples TRBV18 to TRBJ1-1; D is ambiguous. Per the germline V gene, CDR1 is KGHSH and CDR2 is LQKENI. CDR3 length equals 15 residues. Trimming took off 3 bases at V and 3 bases at J, with 14 bases between the two ends. CDR3 sequence reads: CASSPQVARDTEAFF. DNA of the CDR3: TGTGCCAGCTCACCTCAGGTGGCCCGAGACACTGAAGCTTTCTTT.

This clonotype was observed at least ten times. CDR3 in amino acids: CASSQPGTGREDSPLHF. The CDR3 DNA follows: TGTGCCAGCAGCCAACCCGGGACAGGGAGAGAGGATTCACCCCTCCACTTT. The chain is built from TRBV4-2 and TRBJ1-6; the match to TRBD1 covers 9 bases. CDR1 is LGHNA and CDR2 is YNFKEQ in the germline V gene. V shed 2 bases and J 8 bases; nucleotides not matched to a gene: 10. This CDR3 has 17 amino acids.

V gene TRBV12-3 or TRBV12-4 combines with J gene TRBJ2-1; D is possibly TRBD2 (5 bases). The CDR3 runs to 13 residues. V lost 6 bases, J lost 3 bases, and 9 bases lay in between. The CDR3 reads CASSTSGYNEQFF. The CDR3 coding sequence is TGTGCCAGCAGCACAAGCGGCTACAATGAGCAGTTCTTC.

This clonotype was recorded at least ten times. The chain employs TRBV12-3 or TRBV12-4 and TRBJ1-2, with D possibly matching TRBD1 (5 bases). Between the trimmed V and J ends, which lost 5 bases and 3 bases, there was a span of 16 bases. The CDR3 runs to 15 residues. CDR3: CASSVAGTLYYGYTF. As DNA, the CDR3 is TGTGCCAGCAGTGTGGCAGGGACCCTTTACTATGGCTACACCTTC.

This clonotype showed up many times. V and J are TRBV28 and TRBJ2-7; 9 bases are a match to TRBD1. This CDR3 region has 16 residues. Unmatched junction bases numbered 11, after V lost 5 bases and J lost 3 bases. In germline, CDR1 is MDHEN, CDR2 SYDVKM. The CDR3 loop is CASSAKTGGAYYEQYF. The CDR3 coding sequence is TGTGCCAGCAGTGCAAAGACAGGGGGGGCATACTACGAGCAGTACTTC.

At least ten counts were recorded for this clonotype. The chain links TRBV29-1 to TRBJ2-2; D perhaps matches TRBD2 (5 bases). V was clipped by 0 bases and J by 1 base, with 9 bases between them. The CDR3 spans 15 residues. CDR1 and CDR2 (germline): SQVTM, ANQGSEA. CDR3 in amino acids: CSVEDRGWNTGELFF. CDR3 nucleotide sequence: TGCAGCGTTGAAGACCGGGGATGGAACACCGGGGAGCTGTTTTTT.

Comment on this clonotype: A read error may explain this, as a much larger clone is one base away. CDR3 loop: CIARDRGGGALAETQYF. The CDR3 DNA is TGCATTGCTAGAGATCGAGGCGGGGGGGCCCTAGCGGAGACCCAGTACTTC. V usage is TRBV20-1 and J usage is TRBJ2-5; TRBD2 aligns across 9 bases. This CDR3 has 17 residues. Germline V gene lookup returns CDR1 DFQATT and CDR2 SNEGSKA (reference sequence).

This clonotype was seen more than once but under ten times. The chain combines TRBV5-5 with TRBJ2-7; perhaps TRBD1 as D (6 bases). Germline CDR1 and CDR2: SGHKS and YYEKEE (reference sequence). The CDR3 spans 15 residues. Trimming removed 4 bases at V and 1 base at J, with 15 bases between. The CDR3 here is CASSIGQLFSYEQYF. The CDR3, as DNA: TGTGCCAGCAGCATCGGACAGCTCTTTTCCTACGAGCAGTACTTC.

The sample holds many counts of this clonotype. The chain is built from TRBV4-3 and TRBJ2-7, with 11 bases that match TRBD2. Germline lookup yields CDR1 LGHNA and CDR2 YSLEER. This CDR3 is built from 15 residues. Trimming cost V 2 bases and J 2 bases; bases outside gene matches: 2. CDR3: CASSQLAGGAYEQYF. CDR3 DNA: TGCGCCAGCAGCCAACTAGCGGGGGGCGCCTACGAGCAGTACTTC.

Only a few counts were recorded for this clonotype. V gene TRBV10-3 combines with J gene TRBJ1-5; D is undetermined. V was pared by 0 bases and J by 2 bases, with 8 bases between. Germline V gene data show CDR1 as ENHRY and CDR2 as SYGVKD. This CDR3 has 15 residues. CDR3 sequence (DNA): TGTGCCATCAGTGAGTCTCCCGTGGGCAATCAGCCCCAGCATTTT. Residues: CAISESPVGNQPQHF.

This clonotype has ten or more counts. The chain employs TRBV6-5 and TRBJ2-3; no firm D call. Germline assignment: CDR1 MNHEY and CDR2 SVGAGI. Trimming shortened V by 4 bases and J by 3 bases, and 5 bases separated the two germline ends. The CDR3 loop spans 12 amino acids. CDR3 sequence: CASSSRTDTQYF. The DNA of the CDR3 is TGTGCCAGCAGTTCAAGGACAGATACGCAGTATTTT.

J is TRBJ2-1 and V is TRBV7-3; D might be TRBD2 (6 bases). The CDR3 contains 16 residues. V lost 3 bases, J lost 6 bases, and 18 bases lay in between. Germline values: CDR1 SGHTA, CDR2 FQGTGA. The CDR3 is CASSFRGGQLGNEQFF. DNA of the CDR3: TGTGCCAGCAGCTTTCGAGGAGGGCAATTAGGCAATGAGCAGTTCTTC.

In this sample, this clonotype turned up many times. This chain uses TRBV6-2 or TRBV6-3 with TRBJ2-1, with a tentative D call TRBD1 (6 bases). The CDR3 has 12 amino acids. Trimming pared 10 bases from V and 3 bases from J, leaving 10 bases between. Germline CDR1 is MNHEY and CDR2 is SVGEGT. The CDR3 nucleotides are TGTGCCATACTGGACAGCTACAATGAGCAGTTCTTC. Amino acid sequence: CAILDSYNEQFF.

This clonotype was seen ten or more times. The chain uses TRBV7-8 and TRBJ2-1; 7 bases are a match to TRBD2. V dropped 8 bases and J dropped 13; count of bases not matched to a gene: 11. Germline CDR1 and CDR2: SGHVS and FQNEAQ. The CDR3 is 12 amino acids. This CDR3 reads CASRGVSVLQFF. DNA for the CDR3: TGTGCCAGCCGGGGGGTGAGCGTGTTACAGTTCTTC.

This clonotype was seen repeatedly, ten times or more. CDR3 residues: CSAKHPGGTREQFF. In nucleotides, the CDR3 is TGCAGTGCAAAGCACCCCGGGGGTACGCGTGAGCAGTTCTTC. The genes are TRBV20-1 and TRBJ2-1; weak D call: TRBD2 (6 bases). Germline CDR1 DFQATT, CDR2 SNEGSKA (reference sequence). This CDR3 region has 14 residues. Trimming pared 6 bases from V and 9 bases from J, leaving 21 bases between.

This clonotype was recorded many times. The chain employs TRBV12-3 or TRBV12-4 and TRBJ1-5; D gene uncertain. This CDR3 spans 13 amino acids. V gave up 6 bases and J gave up 11 bases, with 17 bases separating them. CDR3 bases: TGTGCCAGCAGCACCAAGCCTGACATCACCCAGCATTTT. Amino acids: CASSTKPDITQHF.

This clonotype appeared a few times. The gene calls are TRBV6-2 or TRBV6-3 and TRBJ2-1; no reliable D call. The CDR3 totals 18 residues. V was cut by 4 bases and J by 0 bases, with 19 bases left in between. Germline CDR1 is MNHEY and CDR2 is SVGEGT. The CDR3 loop reads CASSSSARGQGSYNEQFF. For the CDR3, the DNA is TGTGCCAGCAGTTCCTCGGCCCGAGGTCAAGGCTCCTACAATGAGCAGTTCTTC.

The rearrangement joins TRBV20-1 to TRBJ2-7; D unclear. From germline, CDR1 is DFQATT and CDR2 SNEGSKA (reference sequence). V was pared by 1 base and J by 2 bases, with 12 bases between. This CDR3 has 14 residues. CDR3 amino acids: CSARVYPTAYEQYF. The CDR3 DNA reads TGCAGTGCTAGAGTTTACCCTACTGCCTACGAGCAGTACTTC.

The chain links TRBV29-1 to TRBJ1-1; D is unresolved. The CDR3 has 13 amino acids. Germline V gene data show CDR1 as SQVTM and CDR2 as ANQGSEA. V dropped 4 bases and J dropped 3 bases, with 12 bases sitting between them. CDR3 loop: CSVGRPGDTEAFF. For the CDR3, the DNA is TGCAGCGTTGGGCGACCCGGGGACACTGAAGCTTTCTTT.

This clonotype appeared many times. This rearrangement joins TRBV5-1 to TRBJ2-1, with 8 nucleotides matching TRBD1. After removal of 4 bases from V and 5 bases from J, the junction contained 11 bases not matched to a gene. The germline gives CDR1 SGHRS, CDR2 YFSETQ. This CDR3 is built from 16 residues. CDR3 residues: CASSPGQGLNHNEQFF. CDR3 DNA sequence: TGCGCCAGCAGCCCCGGACAGGGATTAAATCACAATGAGCAGTTCTTC.

The rearrangement links TRBV7-8 to TRBJ2-6; D is perhaps TRBD1 (6 bases). Germline V CDR1 and CDR2: SGHVS, FQNEAQ. The CDR3 is 17 amino acids. V dropped 3 bases and J dropped 4 bases, with 16 bases sitting between them. CDR3 amino acids: CASSLRQVGSGANVLTF. The DNA for the CDR3 is TGTGCCAGCAGCTTGAGACAGGTCGGTTCCGGGGCCAACGTCCTGACTTTC. Combining the CDR3 with reference TRBV7-8 and TRBJ2-6 gives the whole variable domain GAGVSQSPRYKVAKRGQDVALRCDPISGHVSLFWYQQALGQGPEFLTYFQNEAQLDKSGLPSDRFFAERPEGSVSTLKIQRTQQEDSAVYLCASSLRQVGSGANVLTFGAGSRLTVL.